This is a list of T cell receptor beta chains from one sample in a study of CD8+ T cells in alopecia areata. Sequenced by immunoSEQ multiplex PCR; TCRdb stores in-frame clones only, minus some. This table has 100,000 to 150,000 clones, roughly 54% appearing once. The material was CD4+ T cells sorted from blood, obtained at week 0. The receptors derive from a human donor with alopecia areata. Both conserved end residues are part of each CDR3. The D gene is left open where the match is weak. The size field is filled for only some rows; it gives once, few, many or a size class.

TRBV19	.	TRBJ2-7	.	CASSIGPPGSEQYF	TGTGCCAGTAGTATCGGACCCCCTGGGAGCGAGCAGTACTTC
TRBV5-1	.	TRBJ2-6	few	CASSFQDGANVLTF	TGCGCCAGCAGCTTTCAGGACGGGGCCAACGTCCTGACTTTC
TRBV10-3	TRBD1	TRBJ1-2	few	CAISESGQGPIYGYTF	TGTGCCATCAGTGAGTCGGGACAGGGGCCAATCTATGGCTACACCTTC
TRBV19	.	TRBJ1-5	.	CASSIRLRDQPQHF	TGTGCCAGTAGTATCCGTCTAAGGGATCAGCCCCAGCATTTT
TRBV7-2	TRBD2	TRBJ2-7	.	CASSPRGAGGLYEQYF	TGTGCCAGCAGCCCCCGAGGAGCGGGAGGGCTCTACGAGCAGTACTTC
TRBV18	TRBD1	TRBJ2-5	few	CASSPPAQGAGETQYF	TGTGCCAGCTCACCACCCGCTCAGGGGGCTGGAGAGACCCAGTACTTC
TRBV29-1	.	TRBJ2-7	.	CSDVQGYPLSYEQYF	TGCAGCGACGTACAGGGCTACCCCCTCTCCTACGAGCAGTACTTC
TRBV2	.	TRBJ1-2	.	CASRGLNYGYTF	TGTGCCAGCCGGGGCCTGAACTATGGCTACACCTTC
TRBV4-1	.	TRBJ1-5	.	CASSLNSKNQPQHF	TGCGCCAGCAGCCTAAACAGCAAGAATCAGCCCCAGCATTTT
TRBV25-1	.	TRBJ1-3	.	CASSADTGSGNTIYF	TGTGCCAGCAGTGCGGATACAGGCTCTGGAAACACCATATATTTT
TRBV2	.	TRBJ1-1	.	CASNPHGAYTMNTEAFF	TGTGCCAGCAATCCCCATGGGGCGTACACTATGAACACTGAAGCTTTCTTT
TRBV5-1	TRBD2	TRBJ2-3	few	CASSLELAGDTQYF	TGCGCCAGCAGCTTGGAATTAGCGGGAGATACGCAGTATTTT
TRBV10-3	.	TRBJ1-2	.	CAIRPEGGGIGGYTF	TGTGCCATCAGGCCTGAAGGAGGGGGAATTGGGGGCTACACCTTC
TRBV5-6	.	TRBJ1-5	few	CASSSRTAYSNQPQHF	TGTGCCAGCAGCTCAAGGACAGCTTATAGCAATCAGCCCCAGCATTTT
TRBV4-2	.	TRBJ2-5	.	CASSQLDSNQETQYF	TGTGCCAGCAGCCAACTCGACAGCAACCAAGAGACCCAGTACTTC
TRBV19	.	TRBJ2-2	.	CASNSQGGTGELFF	TGTGCCAGTAATTCCCAGGGTGGGACCGGGGAGCTGTTTTTT
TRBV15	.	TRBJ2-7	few	CATSRDIHYEQYF	TGTGCCACCAGCAGAGATATACACTACGAGCAGTACTTC
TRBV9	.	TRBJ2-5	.	CASSVAALQETQYF	TGTGCCAGCAGCGTAGCGGCGCTACAAGAGACCCAGTACTTC
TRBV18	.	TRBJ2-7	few	CASSLGGSYEQYF	TGTGCCAGCTCGTTAGGGGGATCCTACGAGCAGTACTTC
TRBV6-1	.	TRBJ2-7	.	CASSEWLGATYEQYF	TGTGCCAGCAGTGAATGGTTAGGGGCGACCTACGAGCAGTACTTC
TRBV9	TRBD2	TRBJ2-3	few	CASSEKRGVTDTQYF	TGTGCCAGCAGCGAAAAGCGGGGGGTCACAGATACGCAGTATTTT
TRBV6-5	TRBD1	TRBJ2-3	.	CASSPGQGRTDTQYF	TGTGCCAGCAGTCCTGGACAGGGAAGGACAGATACGCAGTATTTT
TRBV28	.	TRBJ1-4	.	CASSLGEKLFF	TGTGCCAGCAGTTTGGGGGAAAAACTGTTTTTT
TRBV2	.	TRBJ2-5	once	CASSVGGGQETQYF	TGTGCCAGCAGTGTGGGTGGCGGCCAAGAGACCCAGTACTTC
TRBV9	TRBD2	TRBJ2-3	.	CASSAAGFRTDTQYF	TGTGCCAGCAGCGCAGCGGGGTTTCGCACAGATACGCAGTATTTT
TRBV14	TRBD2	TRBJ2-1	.	CASSQVRSSGYNEQFF	TGTGCCAGCAGCCAAGTAAGGTCTAGCGGCTACAATGAGCAGTTCTTC
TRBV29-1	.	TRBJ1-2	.	CSVVRQNYGYTF	TGCAGCGTCGTTCGGCAGAACTATGGCTACACCTTC
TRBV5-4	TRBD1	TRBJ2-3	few	CASSFGQGAVDTQYF	TGTGCCAGCAGCTTTGGACAGGGGGCCGTAGATACGCAGTATTTT
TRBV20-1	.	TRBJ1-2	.	CSARDRAVNTF	TGCAGTGCTAGAGATAGGGCAGTCAACACCTTC
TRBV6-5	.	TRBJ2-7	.	CASSITGRTYEQYF	TGTGCCAGCAGTATCACAGGGAGGACCTACGAGCAGTACTTC
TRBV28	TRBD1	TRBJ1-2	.	CASSETGIYGYTF	TGTGCCAGCAGTGAGACAGGGATCTATGGCTACACCTTC
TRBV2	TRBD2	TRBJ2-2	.	CASSGRGVASTGELFF	TGTGCCAGCAGTGGGCGGGGGGTCGCCTCGACCGGGGAGCTGTTTTTT
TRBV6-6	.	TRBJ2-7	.	CASRAGGRFAYEQYF	TGTGCCAGCAGAGCCGGGGGGCGGTTTGCCTACGAGCAGTACTTC
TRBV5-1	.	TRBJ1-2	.	CASSLEGGASHGYTF	TGCGCCAGCAGCTTGGAGGGGGGCGCGAGCCATGGCTACACCTTC
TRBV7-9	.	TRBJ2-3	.	CASSPTGHTDTQYF	TGTGCCAGCAGCCCCACGGGACACACGGATACGCAGTATTTT
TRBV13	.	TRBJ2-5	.	CASSLQETQYF	TGTGCCAGCAGCTTGCAAGAGACCCAGTACTTC
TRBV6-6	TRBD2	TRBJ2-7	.	CASSYRASGYEQYF	TGTGCCAGCAGTTACCGGGCTAGCGGCTACGAGCAGTACTTC
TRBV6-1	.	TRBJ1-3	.	CASSKGGTGNTIYF	TGTGCCAGCAGTAAAGGGGGGACTGGAAACACCATATATTTT
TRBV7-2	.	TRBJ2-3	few	CASSLAADTDTQYF	TGTGCCAGCAGCTTGGCTGCGGACACAGATACGCAGTATTTT
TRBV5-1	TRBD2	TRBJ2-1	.	CASSLGGSSYNEQFF	TGCGCCAGCAGCTTGGGCGGGAGCTCCTACAATGAGCAGTTCTTC
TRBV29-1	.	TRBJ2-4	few	CSVDPGTNKNIQYF	TGCAGCGTTGACCCAGGGACGAACAAAAACATTCAGTACTTC
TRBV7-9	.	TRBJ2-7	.	CASSSIQESYEQYF	TGTGCCAGCAGCTCTATACAGGAGTCCTACGAGCAGTACTTC